These 8 T cell receptor beta chains originate from one sample sequenced in a study of beta chain features in type 1 diabetes. General study results and limits: Across all four CD4+ subsets, people with type 1 diabetes showed modestly shorter TCRB CDR3s.

The sequenced template was cDNA made from the entire isolated RNA. The data were produced by immunoSEQ multiplex PCR, yet TCRdb's version contains in-frame clones alone and is incomplete. Altogether hundreds of thousands of clones are present, over 11% being singletons, with the ten largest covering over 0.015%. Their antigens remain unidentified. The specimen sequenced was naive CD4+ T cells from blood. Every receptor here comes from a man aged 30 to 45 with type 1 diabetes.

This clone came up a few times. The rearrangement links TRBV9 to TRBJ2-5; TRBD1 agrees at 11 bases. Germline loops: CDR1 SGDLS, CDR2 YYNGEE. The CDR3 has 15 amino acids. V was clipped by 7 bases and J by 4 bases; unmatched bases: 9. DNA of the CDR3: TGTGCCAGCGCGGGCTTCGGGACAGGGGGAGAGACCCAGTACTTC. Residues: CASAGFGTGGETQYF.

This clone has more than one count but fewer than ten. The genes are TRBV29-1 and TRBJ2-7; D is unclear. Germline CDR1 reads SQVTM; CDR2 reads ANQGSEA. The CDR3 contains 13 residues. Trimming took 1 base from V and 2 from J, leaving 9 bases between them. The CDR3 loop is CSVEGSPTYEQYF. CDR3 in DNA: TGCAGCGTTGAAGGCAGTCCCACCTACGAGCAGTACTTC.

The V gene is TRBV18, the J gene TRBJ1-1; 9 nucleotides line up with TRBD1. The ends lost 3 bases at V and 1 base at J; junction bases unmatched: 6. CDR3 length: 16 residues. CDR1 KGHSH and CDR2 LQKENI come from the germline V gene. The CDR3 nucleotides read TGTGCCAGCTCACCGTCCGAGACAGGGGGGAACACTGAAGCTTTCTTT. It yields the protein CASSPSETGGNTEAFF.

The chain employs TRBV4-2 and TRBJ2-5, with a weak D call TRBD2 (5 bases). Germline CDR1 reads LGHNA; CDR2 reads YNFKEQ. V dropped 4 bases and J dropped 0 bases, with 12 bases sitting between them. CDR3 length equals 15 residues. Here the CDR3 reads CASSLRGSDQETQYF. The CDR3, as DNA: TGTGCCAGCAGCCTACGGGGTAGCGACCAAGAGACCCAGTACTTC.

CDR3 coding DNA: TGTGCCATCAGTGGGGAAGGGGCAGAGACCCAGTACTTC. It is translated as CAISGEGAETQYF. The J gene is TRBJ2-5, the V gene TRBV10-3; the D gene is possibly TRBD1 (5 bases). The CDR3 runs to 13 residues. Germline V lookup: CDR1 ENHRY, CDR2 SYGVKD. Between the trimmed V and J ends, which lost 4 bases and 4 bases, there was a span of 10 bases.

This chain uses TRBV5-4 with TRBJ1-4; no firm D call. This CDR3 spans 14 amino acids. V lost 0 bases to trimming and J lost 4 bases, with 7 bases between them. Per germline, CDR1 SGHNT and CDR2 YYREEE (reference sequence). In DNA form, the CDR3 reads TGTGCCAGCAGCTTGGACAGAAATAATGAAAAACTGTTTTTT. This gives the protein CASSLDRNNEKLFF.

The rearrangement links TRBV9 to TRBJ2-2; tentative D call: TRBD1 (6 bases). This CDR3 comprises 14 residues. Trimming took off 2 bases at V and 8 bases at J, with 13 bases between the two ends. Germline loops: CDR1 SGDLS, CDR2 YYNGEE. CDR3 protein: CASSVSTGPGELFF. The CDR3 DNA is TGTGCCAGCAGCGTGAGTACAGGGCCTGGGGAGCTGTTTTTT.

The count of this clone is one. The chain carries TRBV6-1 and TRBJ2-7; 11 nucleotides align to TRBD2. The CDR3 is 15 amino acids. J was trimmed by 3 bases and V by 5 bases; bases with no gene match: 6. CDR1 and CDR2 from the germline V gene are MNHNS and SASEGT. The CDR3 region is CASSWTSGLRYEQYF. The CDR3 coding sequence is TGTGCCAGCAGTTGGACTAGCGGGCTCCGCTACGAGCAGTACTTC.